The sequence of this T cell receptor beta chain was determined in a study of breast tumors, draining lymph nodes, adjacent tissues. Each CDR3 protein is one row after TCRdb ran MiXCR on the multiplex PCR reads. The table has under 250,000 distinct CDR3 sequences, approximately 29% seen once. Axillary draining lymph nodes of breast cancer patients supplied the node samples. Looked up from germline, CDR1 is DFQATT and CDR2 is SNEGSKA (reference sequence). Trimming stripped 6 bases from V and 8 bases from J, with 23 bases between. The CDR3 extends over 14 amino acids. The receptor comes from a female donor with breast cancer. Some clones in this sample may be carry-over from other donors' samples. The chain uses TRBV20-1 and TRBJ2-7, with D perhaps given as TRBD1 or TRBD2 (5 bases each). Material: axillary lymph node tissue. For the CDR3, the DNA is TGCAGTGCCGCCGGGACGGGATTTTTGAACCAGCAGTACTTC. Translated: CSAAGTGFLNQQYF.